This T cell receptor (beta chain) was captured by sequencing in a study of blood T cells in healthy people across ages. The authors ran a second PCR of 7 to 11 cycles using a sample-barcoded 5' primer and a J-beta primer mix. Every sample gave at least 2.5 million paired-end reads containing CDR3. Each CDR3 protein gets one entry after TCRdb re-called the 5' RACE reads with MiXCR. In the table there are 590,000 or so distinct CDR3 sequences, 25% to 35% of which are singletons. Trimming took 2 bases from V and 10 from J; bases not matched to a gene: 7. The CDR3 covers 15 residues. Germline CDR1 is SGHTA and CDR2 is FQGNSA. As for this clonotype: A single base separates this from a much larger clone, so it may be a read error.

The sample was blood. The chain carries TRBV7-2 and TRBJ1-4; 10 nucleotides line up with TRBD1. The receptor's source is an elderly woman in good health. In DNA form, the CDR3 reads TGTGCCAGCAGCTTACATGGGACAGGGGATGGAAAACTGTTTTTT. This codes for CASSLHGTGDGKLFF.